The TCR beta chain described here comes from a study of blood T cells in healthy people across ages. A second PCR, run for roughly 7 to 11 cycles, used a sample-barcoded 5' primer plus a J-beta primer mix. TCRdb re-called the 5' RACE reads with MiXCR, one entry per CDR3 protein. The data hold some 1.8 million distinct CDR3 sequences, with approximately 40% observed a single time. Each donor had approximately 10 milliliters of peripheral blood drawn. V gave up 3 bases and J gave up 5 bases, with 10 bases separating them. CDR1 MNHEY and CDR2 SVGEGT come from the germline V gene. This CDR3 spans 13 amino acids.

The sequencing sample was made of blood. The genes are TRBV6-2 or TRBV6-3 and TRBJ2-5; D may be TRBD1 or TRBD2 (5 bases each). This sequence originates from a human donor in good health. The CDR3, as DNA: TGTGCCAGCAGTTATCGGGGCGCCGAGACCCAGTACTTC. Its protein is CASSYRGAETQYF.